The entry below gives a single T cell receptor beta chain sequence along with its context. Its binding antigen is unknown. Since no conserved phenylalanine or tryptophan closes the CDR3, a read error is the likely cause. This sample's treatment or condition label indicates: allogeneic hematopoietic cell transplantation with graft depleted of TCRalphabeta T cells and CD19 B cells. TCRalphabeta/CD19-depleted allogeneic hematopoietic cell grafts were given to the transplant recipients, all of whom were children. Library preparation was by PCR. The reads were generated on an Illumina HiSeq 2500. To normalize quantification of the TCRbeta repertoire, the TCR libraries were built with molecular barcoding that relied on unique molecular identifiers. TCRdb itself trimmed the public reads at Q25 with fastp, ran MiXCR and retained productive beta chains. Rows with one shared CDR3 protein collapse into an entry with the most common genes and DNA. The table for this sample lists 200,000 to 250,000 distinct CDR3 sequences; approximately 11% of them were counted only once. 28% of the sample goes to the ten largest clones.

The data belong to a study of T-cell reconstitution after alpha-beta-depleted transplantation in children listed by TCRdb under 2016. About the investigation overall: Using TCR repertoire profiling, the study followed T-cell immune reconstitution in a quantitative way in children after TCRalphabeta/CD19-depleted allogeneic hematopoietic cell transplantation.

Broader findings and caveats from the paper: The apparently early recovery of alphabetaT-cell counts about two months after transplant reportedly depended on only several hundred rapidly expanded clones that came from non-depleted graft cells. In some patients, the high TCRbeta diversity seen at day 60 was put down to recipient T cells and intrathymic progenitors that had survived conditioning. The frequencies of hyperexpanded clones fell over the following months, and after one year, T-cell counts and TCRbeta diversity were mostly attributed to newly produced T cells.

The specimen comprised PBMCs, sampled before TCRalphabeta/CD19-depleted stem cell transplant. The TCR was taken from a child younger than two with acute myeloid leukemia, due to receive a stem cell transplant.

The bases are TGCAGCGTTGAGAAGGACCCGAACACTGAAGCTTTCTTG. Translated, it reads CSVEKDPNTEAFL. The chain uses TRBV29-1 and TRBJ1-1, with the D gene uncertain. The germline V gene yields SQVTM for CDR1 and ANQGSEA for CDR2. A total of 13 residues make up the CDR3, ends included. The CDR3 DNA has 39 bases and is translated from base 1. The junction carries 9 bases between V and J, which are trimmed by 3 bases and 1 base respectively.